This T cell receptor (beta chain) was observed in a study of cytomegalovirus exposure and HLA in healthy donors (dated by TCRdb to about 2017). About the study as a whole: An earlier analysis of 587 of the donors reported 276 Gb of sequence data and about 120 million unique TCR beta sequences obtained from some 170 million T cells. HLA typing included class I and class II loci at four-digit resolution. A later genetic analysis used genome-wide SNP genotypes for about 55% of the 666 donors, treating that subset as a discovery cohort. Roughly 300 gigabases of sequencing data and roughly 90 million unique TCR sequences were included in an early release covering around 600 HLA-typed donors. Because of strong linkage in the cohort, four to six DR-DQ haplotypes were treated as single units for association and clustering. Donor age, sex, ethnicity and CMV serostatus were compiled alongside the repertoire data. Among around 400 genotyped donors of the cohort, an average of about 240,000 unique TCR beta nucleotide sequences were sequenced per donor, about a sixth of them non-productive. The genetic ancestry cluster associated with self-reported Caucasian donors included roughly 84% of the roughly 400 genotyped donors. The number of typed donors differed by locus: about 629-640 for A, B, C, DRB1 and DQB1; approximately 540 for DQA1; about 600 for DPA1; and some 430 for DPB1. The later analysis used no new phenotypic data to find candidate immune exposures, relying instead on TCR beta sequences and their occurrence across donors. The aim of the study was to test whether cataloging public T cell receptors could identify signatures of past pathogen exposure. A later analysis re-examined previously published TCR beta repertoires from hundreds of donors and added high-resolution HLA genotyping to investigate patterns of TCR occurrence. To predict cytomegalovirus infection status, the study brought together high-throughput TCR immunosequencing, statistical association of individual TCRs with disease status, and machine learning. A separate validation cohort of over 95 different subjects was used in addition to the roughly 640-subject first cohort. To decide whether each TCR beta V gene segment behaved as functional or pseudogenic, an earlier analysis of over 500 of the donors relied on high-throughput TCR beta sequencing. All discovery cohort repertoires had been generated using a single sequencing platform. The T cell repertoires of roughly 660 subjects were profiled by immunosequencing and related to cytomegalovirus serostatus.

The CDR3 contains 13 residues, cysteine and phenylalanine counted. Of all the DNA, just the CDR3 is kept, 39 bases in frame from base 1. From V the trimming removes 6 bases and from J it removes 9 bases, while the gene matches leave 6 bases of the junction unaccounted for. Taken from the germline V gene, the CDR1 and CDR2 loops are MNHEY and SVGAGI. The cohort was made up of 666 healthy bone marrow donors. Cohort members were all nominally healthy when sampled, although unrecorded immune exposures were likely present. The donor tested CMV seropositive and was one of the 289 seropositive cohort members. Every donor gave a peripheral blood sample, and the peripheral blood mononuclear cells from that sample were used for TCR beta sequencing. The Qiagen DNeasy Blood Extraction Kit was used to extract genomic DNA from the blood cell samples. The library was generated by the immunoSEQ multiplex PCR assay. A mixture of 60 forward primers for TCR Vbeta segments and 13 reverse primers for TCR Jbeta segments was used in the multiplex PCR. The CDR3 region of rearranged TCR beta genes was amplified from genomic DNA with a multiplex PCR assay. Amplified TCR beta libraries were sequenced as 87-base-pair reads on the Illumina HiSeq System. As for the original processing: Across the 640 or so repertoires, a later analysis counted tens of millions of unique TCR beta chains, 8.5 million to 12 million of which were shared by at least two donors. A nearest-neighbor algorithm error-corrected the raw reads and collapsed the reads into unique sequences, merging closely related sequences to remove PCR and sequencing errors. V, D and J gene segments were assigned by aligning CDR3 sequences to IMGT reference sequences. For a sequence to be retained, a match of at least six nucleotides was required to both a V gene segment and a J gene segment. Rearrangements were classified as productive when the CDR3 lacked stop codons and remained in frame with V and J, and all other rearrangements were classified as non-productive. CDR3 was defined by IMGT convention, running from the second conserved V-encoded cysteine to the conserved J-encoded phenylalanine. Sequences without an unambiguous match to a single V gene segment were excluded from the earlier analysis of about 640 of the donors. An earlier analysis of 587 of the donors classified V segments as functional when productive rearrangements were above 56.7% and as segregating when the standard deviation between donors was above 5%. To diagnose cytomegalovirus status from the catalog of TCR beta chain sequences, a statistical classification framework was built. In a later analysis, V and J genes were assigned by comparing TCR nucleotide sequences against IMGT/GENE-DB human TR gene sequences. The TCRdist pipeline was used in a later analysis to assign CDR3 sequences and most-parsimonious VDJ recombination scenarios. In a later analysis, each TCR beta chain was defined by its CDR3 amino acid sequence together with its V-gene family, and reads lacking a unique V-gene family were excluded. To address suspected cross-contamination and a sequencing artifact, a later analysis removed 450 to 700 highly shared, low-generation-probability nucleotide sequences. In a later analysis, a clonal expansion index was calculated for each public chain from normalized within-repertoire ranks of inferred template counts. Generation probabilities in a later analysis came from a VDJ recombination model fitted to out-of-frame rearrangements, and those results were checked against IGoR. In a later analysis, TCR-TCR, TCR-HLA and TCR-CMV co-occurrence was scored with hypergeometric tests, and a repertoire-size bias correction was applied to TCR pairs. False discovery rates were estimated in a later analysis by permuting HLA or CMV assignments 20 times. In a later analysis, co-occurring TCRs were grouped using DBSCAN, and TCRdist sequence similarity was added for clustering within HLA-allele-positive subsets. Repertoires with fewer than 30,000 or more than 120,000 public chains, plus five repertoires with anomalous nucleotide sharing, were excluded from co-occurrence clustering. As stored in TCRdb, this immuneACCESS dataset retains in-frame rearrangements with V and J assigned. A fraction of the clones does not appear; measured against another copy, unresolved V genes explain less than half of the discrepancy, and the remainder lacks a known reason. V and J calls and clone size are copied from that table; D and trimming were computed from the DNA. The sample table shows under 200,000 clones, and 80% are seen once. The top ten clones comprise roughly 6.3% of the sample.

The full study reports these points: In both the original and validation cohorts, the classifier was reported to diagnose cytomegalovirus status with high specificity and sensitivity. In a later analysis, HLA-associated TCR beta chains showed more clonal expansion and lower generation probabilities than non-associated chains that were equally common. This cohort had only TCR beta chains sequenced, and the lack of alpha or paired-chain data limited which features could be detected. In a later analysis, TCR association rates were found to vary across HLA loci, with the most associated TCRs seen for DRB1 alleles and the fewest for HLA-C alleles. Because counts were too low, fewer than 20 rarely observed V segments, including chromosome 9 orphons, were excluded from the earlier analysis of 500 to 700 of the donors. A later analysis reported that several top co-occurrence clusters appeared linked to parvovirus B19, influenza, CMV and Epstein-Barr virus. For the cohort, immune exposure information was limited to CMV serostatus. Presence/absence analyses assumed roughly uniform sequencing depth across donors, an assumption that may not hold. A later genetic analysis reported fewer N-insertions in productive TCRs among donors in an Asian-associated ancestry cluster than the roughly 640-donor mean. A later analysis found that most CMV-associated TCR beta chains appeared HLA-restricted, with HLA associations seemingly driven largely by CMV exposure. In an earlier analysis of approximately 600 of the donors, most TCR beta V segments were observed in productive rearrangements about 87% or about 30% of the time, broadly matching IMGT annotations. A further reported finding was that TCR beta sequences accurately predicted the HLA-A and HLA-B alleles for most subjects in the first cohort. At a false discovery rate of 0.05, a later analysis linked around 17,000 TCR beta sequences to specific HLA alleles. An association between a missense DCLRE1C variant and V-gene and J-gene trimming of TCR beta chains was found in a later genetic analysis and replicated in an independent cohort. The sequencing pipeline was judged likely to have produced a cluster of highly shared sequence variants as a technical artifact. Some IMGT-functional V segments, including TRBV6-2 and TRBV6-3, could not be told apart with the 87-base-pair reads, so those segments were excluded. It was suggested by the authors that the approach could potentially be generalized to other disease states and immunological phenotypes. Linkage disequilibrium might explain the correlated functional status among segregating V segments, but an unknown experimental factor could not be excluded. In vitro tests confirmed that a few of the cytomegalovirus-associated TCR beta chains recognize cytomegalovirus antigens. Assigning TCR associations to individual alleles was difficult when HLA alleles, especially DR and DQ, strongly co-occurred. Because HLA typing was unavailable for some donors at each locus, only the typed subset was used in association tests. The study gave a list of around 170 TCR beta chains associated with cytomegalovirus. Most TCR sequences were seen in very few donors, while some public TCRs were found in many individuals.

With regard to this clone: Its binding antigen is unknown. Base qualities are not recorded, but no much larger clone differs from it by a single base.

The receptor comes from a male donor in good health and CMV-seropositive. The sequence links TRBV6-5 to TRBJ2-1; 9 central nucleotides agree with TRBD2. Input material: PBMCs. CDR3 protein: CASRILAGSEQFF. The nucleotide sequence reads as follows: TGTGCCAGCAGGATCCTAGCGGGGAGTGAGCAGTTCTTC.